The T cell receptor beta chain described here comes from a study of cytomegalovirus exposure and HLA in healthy donors. Study context: As released early, the data held roughly 85 million unique TCRs from HLA-typed donors.

A multiplex PCR was run with 60 Vbeta primers and 13 Jbeta primers. Sequencing used immunoSEQ multiplex PCR; TCRdb keeps in-frame clones, though not all of them. This table holds about 150,000 clones, over 60% found once. The CDR3 consists of 14 residues. Between the trimmed V and J ends, which lost 0 bases and 0 bases, there was a span of 7 bases. Per germline, CDR1 SGDLS and CDR2 YYNGEE. This clone has a handful of counts. This chain links TRBV9 with TRBJ2-7; D call uncertain. This receptor was identified in a woman aged 25 to 45 in good health and CMV-seronegative. Sequencing input: PBMCs. The CDR3 sequence is CASSVGYISYEQYF. CDR3 DNA sequence: TGTGCCAGCAGCGTAGGGTACATCTCCTACGAGCAGTACTTC.